The rows below give T cell receptor beta chains drawn from one sample of a study of OX40 agonist ivuxolimab in advanced cancers. The table came from immunoSEQ multiplex PCR; TCRdb's copy has only in-frame clones and leaves some out. The sample lists around 78,000 clones, approximately 92% occurring once. This specimen was CD4+ or CD8+ T cells sorted from blood, taken in a trial of the OX40 agonist ivuxolimab. Receptors originate from an adult with an advanced solid tumor such as melanoma, head and neck, liver or kidney cancer. CDR3s include the opening cysteine and the closing phenylalanine or tryptophan. A D gene is named only where the DNA matches it firmly. Expanded clones get a size class; other rows say once, few or many, or leave the size out.

j_gene	abundance	d_gene	v_gene	CDR3nt	CDR3aa
TRBJ2-2	-	TRBD2	TRBV18	TGTGCCAGCTCACCATCGTGGGCTAGCGGTAACACCGGGGAGCTGTTTTTT	CASSPSWASGNTGELFF
TRBJ1-1	-	-	TRBV7-6	TGTGCCAGCAGCTCGGACCGCGTGAGGACTGAAGCTTTCTTT	CASSSDRVRTEAFF
TRBJ2-3	few	-	TRBV11-3	TGTGCCAGCAGCTTAGCCCCCCTGATTTACACAGATACGCAGTATTTT	CASSLAPLIYTDTQYF
TRBJ1-1	-	-	TRBV6-5	TGTGCCAGCAGTTACCTGGGGGCGGACACTGAAGCTTTCTTT	CASSYLGADTEAFF
TRBJ2-7	-	TRBD1	TRBV2	TGTGCCAGCAGCGTCAGGGACAGGGGGCATGTCGGCGAGCAGTACTTC	CASSVRDRGHVGEQYF
TRBJ2-7	-	TRBD1	TRBV5-4	TGTGCCAGCAGCACCCGGACAGGGAATCCATACGAGCAGTACTTC	CASSTRTGNPYEQYF
TRBJ2-1	-	TRBD2	TRBV25-1	TGTGCCAGCAGTTCTACTAGCGGGAAGCAGTTCTTC	CASSSTSGKQFF
TRBJ1-1	-	-	TRBV20-1	TGCAGTGCCGACCGAGACACTGAAGCTTTCTTT	CSADRDTEAFF
TRBJ2-7	once	-	TRBV6-1	TGTGCCAGCAGTGTAATCACCGCAACCTACGAGCAGTACTTC	CASSVITATYEQYF
TRBJ1-4	-	-	TRBV19	TGTGCCAGTACCCTAGTGGGGGGGAATGAAAAACTGTTTTTT	CASTLVGGNEKLFF
TRBJ2-7	-	TRBD2	TRBV6-5	TGTGCCAGCAGTTACAACGGTGGCGGGGGGGCTCAGCAGTACTTC	CASSYNGGGGAQQYF
TRBJ1-1	-	-	TRBV7-9	TGTGCCAGCAGCCCCCCAGTGAACACTGAAGCTTTCTTT	CASSPPVNTEAFF
TRBJ1-3	-	TRBD1	TRBV5-4	TGTGCCAGCAGCCCCCAAAGAACAGGGGCTGGAAACACCATATATTTT	CASSPQRTGAGNTIYF
TRBJ2-5	once	TRBD2	TRBV5-6	TGTGCCAGCAGCTTGGGAGCTAGCGGTCCCGGGGTGAAGACCCAGTACTTC	CASSLGASGPGVKTQYF
TRBJ1-4	-	-	TRBV19	TGTGCCAGTAGTATCGGGCCGCATGAAAAACTGTTTTTT	CASSIGPHEKLFF
TRBJ2-7	once	TRBD1	TRBV7-8	TGTGCCACGAGGACAGGGGGGTCCTACGAGCAGTACTTC	CATRTGGSYEQYF
TRBJ1-2	-	TRBD1	TRBV2	TGTGCCAGCAGTGAACGGGACAGGGAGAAGATTCGGGTCTATGGCTACACCTTC	CASSERDREKIRVYGYTF
TRBJ2-7	-	-	TRBV27	TGTGCCAGCAGTTTTTCGAGGGCAGGGGCGAAGAGCTCCTACGAGCAGTACTTC	CASSFSRAGAKSSYEQYF
TRBJ1-1	-	-	TRBV25-1	TGTGCCAGCAGTGACGTGGGCCAGTCCACTGAAGCTTTCTTT	CASSDVGQSTEAFF
TRBJ2-5	-	-	TRBV7-8	TGTGCCAGCAGCTTAGACCTCCGGGACCAGCAGTACTTC	CASSLDLRDQQYF
TRBJ2-2	-	-	TRBV11-3	TGTGCCAGCAGTGCATGGGGACCCGGGGAGCTGTTTTTT	CASSAWGPGELFF
TRBJ2-7	-	-	TRBV9	TGTGCCAGCAACCCTTCCGGTGGCTCCTACGAGCAGTACTTC	CASNPSGGSYEQYF
TRBJ2-5	-	-	TRBV7-3	TGTGCCAGCAGCCCCACCTCGCAGGGAAGAGAGACCCAGTACTTC	CASSPTSQGRETQYF
TRBJ1-3	-	-	TRBV6-1	TGTGCCAGCAGTGAAGTAACAGTGGGAGGAAACACCATATATTTT	CASSEVTVGGNTIYF
TRBJ2-1	-	-	TRBV6-1	TGTGCCAGCAGTGGGGGATACAATGAGCAGTTCTTC	CASSGGYNEQFF
TRBJ2-1	few	TRBD2	TRBV30	TGTGCCTGGAGCCCTGCCCCGGGACTAGCGGGAGTTCCCTACAATGAGCAGTTCTTC	CAWSPAPGLAGVPYNEQFF
TRBJ1-2	-	-	TRBV19	TGTGCCAGTAGTATTAAGTATGGCTACACCTTC	CASSIKYGYTF
TRBJ1-2	-	-	TRBV12-1	TGTGCCAGCAGCCCCCCTATCCGTTTAGACTATGGCTACACCTTC	CASSPPIRLDYGYTF
TRBJ2-7	-	-	TRBV7-9	TGTGCCAGCAGCCCCAGACAGGCCTCCCACGAGCAGTACTTC	CASSPRQASHEQYF
TRBJ1-5	-	TRBD1	TRBV5-1	TGCGCCAGCAGCCTGACAGGGGACGTCGGCAATCAGCCCCAGCATTTT	CASSLTGDVGNQPQHF
TRBJ2-2	-	-	TRBV5-6	TGTGCCAGCAGCTTGAGACAGTATCCCGGGGAGCTGTTTTTT	CASSLRQYPGELFF
TRBJ2-1	-	TRBD2	TRBV10-3	TGTGCCATCAGTCAAAGGACTAGCGGGAGTGAGGAGCAGTTCTTC	CAISQRTSGSEEQFF
TRBJ1-1	-	-	TRBV2	TGTGCCAGCAGTAGACAGACAGGAGGGGGAGCTTTCTTT	CASSRQTGGGAFF
TRBJ2-1	-	-	TRBV10-3	TGTGCCATCAGTGAGTCGACTGGGGCGGGGGCTTACCTCAATGAGCAGTTCTTC	CAISESTGAGAYLNEQFF
TRBJ2-1	-	TRBD1	TRBV10-3	TGTGCCATCAGCCCCGGGACAGGGCTGATCAGCTCCTACAATGAGCAGTTCTTC	CAISPGTGLISSYNEQFF